This T cell receptor beta chain was captured in a study of tumor and adjacent non-tumor tissue in lung cancer (dated by TCRdb to about 2018). Study-level background: The cohort included some 11 adenocarcinoma, 2 squamous cell carcinoma and 1 small cell lung cancer patients. Sequencing produced fewer than 150,000,000 productive TCRbeta reads in total, an average of approximately 4 million reads per sample. TCRbeta CDR3 sequencing was performed on a few dozen paired specimens, with one tumor sample and one normal lung sample collected per patient. The approximately 15 patients were aged 31 to 76 years, included about ten men and 5 women, and had TNM stage I to III disease. The study compared bulk TCRbeta repertoires from lung tumor tissue and matched distant non-tumor lung tissue of over 13 lung cancer patients. Results the study describes overall, beyond this receptor: The top 100 clones accounted for a significantly larger cumulative portion of the repertoire in normal lung than in tumor tissue. Because peripheral blood was not sequenced, the blood TCRbeta repertoires of the lung cancer patients in the study went unexamined. Significantly higher TCR diversity was found in younger patients, and higher tumor TCR diversity was associated with shorter overall and disease-free survival. Neither the sequencing platform nor unique molecular identifiers are named or mentioned anywhere in the methods. TCR diversity (inverse Simpson) was significantly higher in tumor than in normal lung tissue (around 450 vs 160, P = 0.0075, Mann-Whitney U test). Only about 15 patients were in the cohort, and the authors stated that larger samples and more detailed clinical data are needed.

Points on this clonotype: This receptor's antigen is unknown. No much larger clonotype is one base removed from it; base qualities were not supplied.

The protocol used for the library was multiplex PCR. TCRdb records Illumina HiSeq 2500 as the sequencer. TCRbeta libraries were constructed through three rounds of nested PCR with primers (Table S4) according to protocols adapted from ARM-PCR. Before sequencing, PCR products of 200-500 bp were excised from the gel and purified with the QIAquick gel extraction kit. On the authors' methods: Reads were cleaned with Trimmomatic, merged with FLASH into complete CDR3 sequences, and assigned to V(D)J germline segments with MiTCR. Clonal diversity was calculated as the inverse Simpson's index using VDJtools. Productive reads were defined as in-frame sequences without a premature stop codon. The public reads were run again by TCRdb, first through fastp at Q25 and then through MiXCR, and only productive beta chains were kept. Rows are combined by CDR3 protein, so each entry shows the most common genes and DNA. These V and J calls rely on TCRdb rather than the paper's analysis. Here the sample has over 85,000 distinct CDR3 sequences; over 75% occur a single time. 20% to 25% of the sample lies in the top ten.

RNA was extracted from bulk unsorted tissue and checked for quality with a NanoDrop ND-1000 and an Agilent 2100. All donors had newly diagnosed lung cancer, had not received prior chemotherapy, and were admitted for thoracic surgery in China between August and November 2014. Anyone who had undergone radiotherapy or chemotherapy before, or who had another cancer at the same time, was left out of the study. Pieces of surgical tissue measuring roughly 1-2 cm3 were kept in RNAlater solution and stored at -80 degrees C until use. This sequence was found in a man between 65 and 85 years old with non-small cell lung cancer. The sample was lung tumor tissue.

CDR3 loop: CASSLMTVSMYEQYF. The nucleotide sequence reads as follows: TGTGCCAGCAGCCTGATGACAGTTTCCATGTATGAGCAGTACTTC. The sequence is built from TRBV11-3 and TRBJ2-7; perhaps TRBD1 is the D gene, with 5 bases matching. V was cut back by 5 bases and J by 7 bases, leaving a gap of 21 bases between them. From its cysteine to its phenylalanine, the CDR3 spans 15 amino acids. The entry retains the CDR3 DNA only, 45 bases that are in frame from base 1. The germline V gene encodes CDR1 SGHNT and CDR2 YENEEA.